One and the same sample provided the 30 T cell receptor beta chains below, sequenced in a study of shared clonotypes between healthy human individuals. Using immunoSEQ multiplex PCR, the repertoire was profiled, and TCRdb retains in-frame clones only, with some absent. The sample contains 1,500,000 or so clones, approximately 96% of which appear only once. Sequenced sample: naive CD4+ T cells sorted from blood. Regarding subset: CD45RA+ positively selected. Receptors originate from a man younger than 45 in good health.

The rearrangement links TRBV5-1 to TRBJ2-1; no clear D gene. The CDR3 has 13 amino acids. The germline gives CDR1 SGHRS, CDR2 YFSETQ. V shed 2 bases and J shed 9 bases, with 12 bases lying between them. CDR3 in DNA: TGCGCCAGCAGCTTACGAGCTCGCGGTGAGCAGTTCTTC. This sequence encodes CASSLRARGEQFF.

The chain uses TRBV27 and TRBJ2-7, with D possibly being TRBD2 (5 bases). Trimming stripped 4 bases from V and 6 bases from J, with 19 bases between. Germline V gives CDR1 MNHEY, CDR2 SMNVEV (reference sequence). The CDR3 runs to 15 residues. The CDR3 here is CASSSWTLLSGEQYF. The CDR3, as DNA: TGTGCCAGCAGTTCTTGGACTCTCCTGTCCGGCGAGCAGTACTTC.

The chain joins TRBV7-9 to TRBJ2-7; D is uncertain. Germline CDR1 SEHNR, CDR2 FQNEAQ (reference sequence). Trimming shortened V by 5 bases and J by 0 bases, and 5 bases separated the two germline ends. CDR3 size: 12 residues. DNA of the CDR3: TGTGCCAGCAGCGCCAACTCCTACGAGCAGTACTTC. As protein: CASSANSYEQYF.

This clone was detected only once. The chain carries TRBV7-8 and TRBJ1-5, with D hard to call. CDR1 is SGHVS, CDR2 FQNEAQ, per germline. This CDR3 comprises 14 residues. Trimming pared 2 bases from V and 6 bases from J, leaving 11 bases between. CDR3 region: CASSLSLDTQPQHF. The CDR3 DNA follows: TGTGCCAGCAGCTTAAGCCTCGACACTCAGCCCCAGCATTTT.

This chain uses TRBV30 with TRBJ2-3, with unresolved D. The CDR3 covers 12 residues. V lost 0 bases and J lost 10, with 11 bases in between. Germline V gene data show CDR1 as GTSNPN and CDR2 as SVGIG (reference sequence). The CDR3 nucleotides are TGTGCCTGGAGTGTCAAACCCCCTGCGCAGTATTTT. Residues: CAWSVKPPAQYF.

The rearrangement joins TRBV5-4 to TRBJ1-4, with a weak D call TRBD1 (6 bases). V was clipped by 3 bases and J by 10 bases, with 25 bases between them. In germline, CDR1 is SGHNT, CDR2 YYREEE (reference sequence). The CDR3 spans 17 residues. This CDR3 reads CASSSAEGQGLVGKLFF. DNA of the CDR3: TGTGCCAGCAGCTCGGCCGAGGGACAAGGTCTGGTTGGAAAACTGTTTTTT.

This clone was recorded only once. The chain combines TRBV6-6 with TRBJ2-4; tentatively, D is TRBD2 (5 bases). Deletions cut 3 bases from V and 3 bases from J, with 9 bases between. In germline, CDR1 is MNHNY, CDR2 SVGAGI (reference sequence). The CDR3 spans 14 residues. The CDR3 sequence is CASSYPADKNIQYF. CDR3 DNA sequence: TGTGCCAGCAGTTATCCAGCGGACAAAAACATTCAGTACTTC.

The CDR3: CASSPLTSSYNEQFF. The CDR3 DNA sequence: TGTGCCAGCTCACCACTGACTAGTTCCTACAATGAGCAGTTCTTC. This chain connects TRBV18 to TRBJ2-1; possible D gene TRBD2, 6 bases. This CDR3 contains 15 residues. Germline CDR1 and CDR2: KGHSH and LQKENI. The V end was cut by 1 base, the J end by 1 base, with 8 bases between.

The chain combines TRBV10-3 with TRBJ2-3; TRBD2 matches 10 bases. The CDR3 is 16 amino acids. Per germline, CDR1 ENHRY and CDR2 SYGVKD. With 6 bases clipped from V and 3 bases from J, the junction kept 9 bases outside the gene matches. DNA of the CDR3: TGTGCCATCAGCGGTGTAGGACTAGCGGCAACAGATACGCAGTATTTT. It yields the protein CAISGVGLAATDTQYF.

The genes are TRBV7-3 and TRBJ2-2; 7 bases match TRBD2. Germline V gives CDR1 SGHTA, CDR2 FQGTGA. The CDR3 spans 13 residues. The trim removed 7 bases at V and 4 bases at J, leaving 3 bases unmatched. CDR3 in DNA: TGTGCCAGCAACCCGGGGGGCACCGGGGAGCTGTTTTTT. This translates into CASNPGGTGELFF.

This clone has only a few counts. This chain joins TRBV19 and TRBJ1-5; 11 bases are a match to TRBD1. V dropped 8 bases and J dropped 6; count of bases not matched to a gene: 0. The CDR3 contains 12 residues. Germline CDR1 LNHDA, CDR2 SQIVND (reference sequence). CDR3 sequence (DNA): TGTGCCAGTGGGACAGGGGGTCAGCCCCAGCATTTT. Translated, it gives CASGTGGQPQHF. Looking up the rest from reference TRBV19 and TRBJ1-5 gives the full variable domain: DGGITQSPKYLFRKEGQNVTLSCEQNLNHDAMYWYRQDPGQGLRLIYYSQIVNDFQKGDIAEGYSVSREKKESFPLTVTSAQKNPTAFYLCASGTGGQPQHFGDGTRLSIL.

The V call is TRBV7-9, the J call TRBJ2-7; TRBD1 agrees at 9 bases. V lost 1 base to trimming and J lost 0 bases; unmatched junction nucleotides: 10. Germline V lookup: CDR1 SEHNR, CDR2 FQNEAQ (reference sequence). This CDR3 has 18 amino acids. CDR3 DNA sequence: TGTGCCAGCAGCTTAGTAAATAACAGGGGGCTACTCTCCTACGAGCAGTACTTC. It is translated as CASSLVNNRGLLSYEQYF.

The chain couples TRBV5-1 to TRBJ2-3; 9 bases fit TRBD1. This CDR3 has 15 amino acids. CDR1 and CDR2 from the germline V gene are SGHRS and YFSETQ. J lost 5 bases, V lost 4 bases, and 8 bases had no gene match. CDR3 amino acids: CASSRNRDRVDTQYF. The CDR3 DNA is TGCGCCAGCAGCCGGAACCGGGACAGGGTAGATACGCAGTATTTT. Looking up the rest from reference TRBV5-1 and TRBJ2-3 gives the full variable domain: KAGVTQTPRYLIKTRGQQVTLSCSPISGHRSVSWYQQTPGQGLQFLFEYFSETQRNKGNFPGRFSGRQFSNSRSEMNVSTLELGDSALYLCASSRNRDRVDTQYFGPGTRLTVL.

This chain uses TRBV19 with TRBJ1-5, with 7 bases fitting TRBD1. Trimming cost V 3 bases and J 4 bases; bases outside gene matches: 12. The CDR3 extends over 17 amino acids. Germline-derived CDR1 and CDR2 are LNHDA and SQIVND (reference sequence). The CDR3 DNA reads TGTGCCAGTAGTATTTCGGGTGGCTGGACAGGTAATCAGCCCCAGCATTTT. Residues: CASSISGGWTGNQPQHF.

CDR3 sequence (DNA): TGTGCCAGCAGCTTAGTTCGGGGCGGGGGACACGGCAATGAGCAGTTCTTC. Translated: CASSLVRGGGHGNEQFF. The rearrangement uses TRBV11-2 and TRBJ2-1; D may be TRBD2 (7 bases). Germline lookup yields CDR1 SGHAT and CDR2 FQNNGV. CDR3 length: 17 residues. V was pared by 1 base and J by 6 bases, with 19 bases between.

The chain couples TRBV28 to TRBJ2-1; possible D gene TRBD2, 6 bases. The CDR3 consists of 14 residues. Per the germline V gene, CDR1 is MDHEN and CDR2 is SYDVKM. V shed 2 bases and J shed 8 bases, with 13 bases lying between them. The CDR3 DNA is TGTGCCAGCAGTTTAATCGGGAGAGAATATGAGCAGTTCTTC. This codes for CASSLIGREYEQFF.

This chain links TRBV5-1 with TRBJ2-3, with 10 nucleotides matching TRBD2. Unmatched junction bases numbered 11, after V lost 0 bases and J lost 4 bases. Germline assignment: CDR1 SGHRS and CDR2 YFSETQ. This CDR3 is built from 18 residues. The CDR3 DNA sequence: TGCGCCAGCAGCTTGGTACCTAGCGGGAGCAGTTGGGCAGATACGCAGTATTTT. Translated: CASSLVPSGSSWADTQYF.

The CDR3 bases are TGTGCCAGCAGTCTTCTGGTCAACACTGAAGCTTTCTTT. This gives the protein CASSLLVNTEAFF. The J gene is TRBJ1-1, the V gene TRBV7-3, with unresolved D. The length of the CDR3 is 13 residues. The V gene lost 6 bases and the J gene lost 2 bases, with 10 bases spanning the gap. The germline V gene encodes CDR1 SGHTA and CDR2 FQGTGA.

V usage is TRBV5-6 and J usage is TRBJ2-1; TRBD2 aligns across 11 bases. V dropped 3 bases and J dropped 8; count of bases not matched to a gene: 7. In germline, CDR1 is SGHDT, CDR2 YYEEEE. The CDR3 length is 15 residues. The DNA of the CDR3 is TGTGCCAGCAGCTCACTAGCGGGAGATTGGGATGAGCAGTTCTTC. As protein: CASSSLAGDWDEQFF.

V is TRBV5-6 and J is TRBJ2-7; no definite D call. Germline V CDR1 and CDR2: SGHDT, YYEEEE. V lost 3 bases and J lost 0, with 7 bases in between. This CDR3 comprises 13 residues. The CDR3 nucleotides read TGTGCCAGCAGCTCCACCTCCTCCTACGAGCAGTACTTC. Protein sequence: CASSSTSSYEQYF.

The rearrangement joins TRBV9 to TRBJ1-5, with D unclear. Trimming shortened V by 2 bases and J by 3 bases, and 12 bases separated the two germline ends. Germline V gives CDR1 SGDLS, CDR2 YYNGEE. The CDR3 runs 15 residues. Written as DNA, the CDR3 is TGTGCCAGCAGCGTCGGACCGGCGGTCAATCAGCCCCAGCATTTT. Protein: CASSVGPAVNQPQHF.

V gene TRBV7-9 combines with J gene TRBJ2-2; D call uncertain. CDR1 is SEHNR and CDR2 is FQNEAQ in the germline V gene (reference sequence). There are 16 residues in the CDR3. Between the trimmed V and J ends, which lost 3 bases and 3 bases, there was a span of 14 bases. The CDR3 bases are TGTGCCAGCAGCTTTCCCCCGCTGGGGTACACCGGGGAGCTGTTTTTT. Its protein product is CASSFPPLGYTGELFF.

This sequence joins TRBV19 and TRBJ2-1; D not certain. This CDR3 contains 16 residues. The V end was cut by 3 bases, the J end by 2 bases, with 14 bases between. CDR1 LNHDA and CDR2 SQIVND come from the germline V gene (reference sequence). This CDR3 reads CASSITGQLTYNEQFF. CDR3 coding DNA: TGTGCCAGTAGTATTACCGGGCAACTTACCTACAATGAGCAGTTCTTC.

As concerns this clone: Within the sample, other DNA sequences also encode this same CDR3. This chain connects TRBV7-2 to TRBJ2-1; D ambiguous. V dropped 5 bases and J dropped 6 bases, with 5 bases sitting between them. Germline CDR1 is SGHTA and CDR2 is FQGNSA. The CDR3 totals 11 residues. The CDR3 sequence is CASSPSNEQFF. The CDR3 DNA reads TGTGCCAGCAGCCCGTCCAATGAGCAGTTCTTC.

V gene TRBV10-3 combines with J gene TRBJ1-1; TRBD1 matches 9 bases. This CDR3 has 17 residues. Germline V CDR1 and CDR2: ENHRY, SYGVKD. J was trimmed by 11 bases and V by 0 bases; bases with no gene match: 16. The CDR3 reads CAISESKGDRALVEAFF. In nucleotides, the CDR3 is TGTGCCATCAGTGAGTCGAAAGGGGACAGGGCATTGGTGGAGGCTTTCTTT.

The gene calls are TRBV15 and TRBJ2-7; 13 bases match TRBD2. The CDR3 consists of 16 residues. Trimming cost V 4 bases and J 5 bases; bases outside gene matches: 8. From germline, CDR1 is LNHNV and CDR2 YYDKDF (reference sequence). CDR3 amino acids: CATSNRRGLAGNEQYF. The CDR3 bases are TGTGCCACCAGCAACCGTAGGGGACTAGCGGGAAACGAGCAGTACTTC.

The rearrangement joins TRBV10-1 to TRBJ1-2; D is undetermined. The V end lost 8 bases, the J end lost 4 bases, and 14 bases lay between the germline ends. The V gene's germline CDR1 is WNHNN and CDR2 SYGVQD (reference sequence). The CDR3 consists of 13 residues. In DNA, the CDR3 is TGCGCCAGCTCAGCAGAGAGCCGCTATGGCTACACCTTC. Residues: CASSAESRYGYTF.

The CDR3 DNA sequence: TGTGCCAGCACCCTGCGGAGTGAGCAGTTCTTC. Amino acid sequence: CASTLRSEQFF. This chain joins TRBV28 and TRBJ2-1; D remains unclear. Germline loops: CDR1 MDHEN, CDR2 SYDVKM. This CDR3 comprises 11 residues. V lost 7 bases, J lost 9 bases, and 10 bases lay in between.

The chain has TRBV5-1 and TRBJ1-5; D remains ambiguous. The CDR3 covers 16 residues. V lost 0 bases and J lost 0, with 10 bases in between. The germline CDR1 and CDR2 sequences are SGHRS and YFSETQ. The chain's CDR3 is CASSLGRIYSNQPQHF. Here the CDR3 DNA reads TGCGCCAGCAGCTTGGGACGGATTTATAGCAATCAGCCCCAGCATTTT.

The rearrangement joins TRBV5-6 to TRBJ1-3; no clear D gene. The CDR3 contains 14 residues. V was pared by 1 base and J by 0 bases, with 5 bases between. Germline V gene data show CDR1 as SGHDT and CDR2 as YYEEEE. This CDR3 is CASSLRFSGNTIYF. Written as DNA, the CDR3 is TGTGCCAGCAGCTTGCGGTTCTCTGGAAACACCATATATTTT.